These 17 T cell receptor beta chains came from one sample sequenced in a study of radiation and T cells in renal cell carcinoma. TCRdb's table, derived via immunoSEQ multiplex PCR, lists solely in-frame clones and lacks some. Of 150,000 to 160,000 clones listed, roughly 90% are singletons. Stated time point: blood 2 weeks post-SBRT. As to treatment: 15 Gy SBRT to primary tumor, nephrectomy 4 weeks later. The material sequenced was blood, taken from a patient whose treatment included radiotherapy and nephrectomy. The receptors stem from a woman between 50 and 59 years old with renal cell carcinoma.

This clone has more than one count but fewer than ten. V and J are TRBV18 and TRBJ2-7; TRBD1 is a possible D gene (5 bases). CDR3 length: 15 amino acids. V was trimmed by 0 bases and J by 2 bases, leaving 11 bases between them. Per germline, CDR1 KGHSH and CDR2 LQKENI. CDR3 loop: CASSPPSRGTYEQYF. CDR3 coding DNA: TGTGCCAGCTCACCACCCTCTAGGGGTACCTACGAGCAGTACTTC.

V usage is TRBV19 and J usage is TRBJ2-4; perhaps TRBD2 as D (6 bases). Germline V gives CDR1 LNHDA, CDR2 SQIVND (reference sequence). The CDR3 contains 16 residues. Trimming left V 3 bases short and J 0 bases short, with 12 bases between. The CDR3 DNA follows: TGTGCCAGTAGTATCGTCCTAGCGCAAGCCAAAAACATTCAGTACTTC. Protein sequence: CASSIVLAQAKNIQYF.

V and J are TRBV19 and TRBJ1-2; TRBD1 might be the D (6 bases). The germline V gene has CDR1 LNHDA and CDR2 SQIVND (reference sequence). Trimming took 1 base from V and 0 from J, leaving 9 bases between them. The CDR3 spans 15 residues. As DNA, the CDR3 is TGTGCCAGTAGTATAGCAGGGGAAGCTAACTATGGCTACACCTTC. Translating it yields CASSIAGEANYGYTF.

In nucleotides, the CDR3 is TGTGCCAGCAGCGAGTACCTCTATGGCTACACCTTC. It is translated as CASSEYLYGYTF. V gene TRBV2 combines with J gene TRBJ1-2; no clear D. Looked up from germline, CDR1 is SNHLY and CDR2 is FYNNEI. The V end lost 6 bases, the J end lost 4 bases, and 9 bases lay between the germline ends. This CDR3 contains 12 residues.

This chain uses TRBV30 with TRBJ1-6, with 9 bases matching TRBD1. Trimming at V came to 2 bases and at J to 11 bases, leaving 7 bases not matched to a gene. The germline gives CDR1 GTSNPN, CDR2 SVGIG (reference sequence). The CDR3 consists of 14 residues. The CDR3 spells CAWSTTGGAPPLHF. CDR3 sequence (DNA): TGTGCCTGGAGTACGACAGGGGGTGCGCCACCCCTCCACTTT.

The DNA for the CDR3 is TGTGCCAGCAGCTTCCTGACTAGCGGGGTTTACAATGAGCAGTTCTTC. This codes for CASSFLTSGVYNEQFF. This chain uses TRBV9 with TRBJ2-1, with 11 bases matching TRBD2. The CDR3 is 16 residues long. The V gene end was trimmed by 4 bases and the J gene end by 4 bases; junction bases not matched to a gene: 7. The germline V gene has CDR1 SGDLS and CDR2 YYNGEE.

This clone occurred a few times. CDR3 region: CASSHPRGVNTEAFF. The CDR3 coding sequence is TGCGCCAGCAGCCATCCCCGGGGGGTGAACACTGAAGCTTTCTTT. The chain is built from TRBV4-1 and TRBJ1-1; the D gene is possibly TRBD1 (5 bases). The V gene's germline CDR1 is MGHRA and CDR2 YSYEKL. The CDR3 covers 15 residues. V was pared by 3 bases and J by 0 bases, with 11 bases between.

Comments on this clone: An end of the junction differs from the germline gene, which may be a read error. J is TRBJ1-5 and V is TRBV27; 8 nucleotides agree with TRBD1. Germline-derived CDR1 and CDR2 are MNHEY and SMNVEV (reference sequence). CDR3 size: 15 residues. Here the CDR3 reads CASRPTDRGNQPQHF. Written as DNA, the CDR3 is TGTGCCAGCAGACCAACAGACAGGGGCAACCAGCCCCAGCATTTT.

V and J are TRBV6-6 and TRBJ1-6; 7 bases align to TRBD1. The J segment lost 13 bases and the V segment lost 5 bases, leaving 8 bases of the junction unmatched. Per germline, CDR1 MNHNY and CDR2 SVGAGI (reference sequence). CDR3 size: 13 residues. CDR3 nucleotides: TGTGCCAGCAGTACGGGACAGAACTGGCCCCTCCACTTT. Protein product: CASSTGQNWPLHF.

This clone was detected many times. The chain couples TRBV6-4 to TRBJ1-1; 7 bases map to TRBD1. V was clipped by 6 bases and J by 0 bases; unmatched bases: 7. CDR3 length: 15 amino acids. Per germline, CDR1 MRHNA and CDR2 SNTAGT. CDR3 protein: CASSTGDRVNTEAFF. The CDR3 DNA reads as TGTGCCAGCAGCACGGGCGACAGGGTGAACACTGAAGCTTTCTTT.

The CDR3 spells CASRLAGGNEQFF. The CDR3 DNA follows: TGTGCCAGCAGGCTAGCGGGGGGAAATGAGCAGTTCTTC. This sequence joins TRBV25-1 and TRBJ2-1; TRBD2 matches 11 bases. Germline loops: CDR1 MGHDK, CDR2 SYGVNS. V gave up 6 bases and J gave up 7 bases; unmatched junction bases: 2. This CDR3 spans 13 amino acids.

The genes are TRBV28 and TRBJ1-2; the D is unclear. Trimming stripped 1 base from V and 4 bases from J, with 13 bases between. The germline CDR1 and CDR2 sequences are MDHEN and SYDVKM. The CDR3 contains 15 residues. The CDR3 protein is CASSLLGNSPYGYTF. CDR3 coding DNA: TGTGCCAGCAGTTTATTGGGGAACAGTCCCTATGGCTACACCTTC.

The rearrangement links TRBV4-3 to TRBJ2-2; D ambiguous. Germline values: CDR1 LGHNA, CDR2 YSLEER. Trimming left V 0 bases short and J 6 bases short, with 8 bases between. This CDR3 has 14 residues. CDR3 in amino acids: CASSQDGLSGELFF. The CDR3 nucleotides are TGCGCCAGCAGCCAAGATGGGCTCTCCGGGGAGCTGTTTTTT.

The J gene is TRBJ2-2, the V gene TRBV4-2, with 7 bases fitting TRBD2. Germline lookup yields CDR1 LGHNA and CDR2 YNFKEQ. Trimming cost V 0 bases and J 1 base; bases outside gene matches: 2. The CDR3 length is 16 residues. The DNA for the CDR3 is TGTGCCAGCAGCCAAGATCCGGGGGGGAACACCGGGGAGCTGTTTTTT. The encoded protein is CASSQDPGGNTGELFF.

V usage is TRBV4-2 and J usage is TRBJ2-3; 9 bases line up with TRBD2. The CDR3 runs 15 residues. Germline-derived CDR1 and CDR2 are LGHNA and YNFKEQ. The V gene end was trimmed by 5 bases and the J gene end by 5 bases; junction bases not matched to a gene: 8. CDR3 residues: CASSSSGGMGDTQYF. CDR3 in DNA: TGTGCCAGCAGCTCCAGCGGGGGGATGGGAGATACGCAGTATTTT.

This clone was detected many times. CDR3 in DNA: TGTGCCAGTAGTAGGACAGAGCCGAGCTCCTATAATTCACCCCTCCACTTT. Residues: CASSRTEPSSYNSPLHF. This chain links TRBV19 with TRBJ1-6, with D possibly matching TRBD1 (6 bases). The V gene lost 4 bases and the J gene lost 0 bases, with 13 bases spanning the gap. CDR3 length: 17 amino acids. CDR1 is LNHDA and CDR2 is SQIVND in the germline V gene (reference sequence). Full variable domain (rest looked up from reference TRBV19 and TRBJ1-6): DGGITQSPKYLFRKEGQNVTLSCEQNLNHDAMYWYRQDPGQGLRLIYYSQIVNDFQKGDIAEGYSVSREKKESFPLTVTSAQKNPTAFYLCASSRTEPSSYNSPLHFGNGTRLTVT.

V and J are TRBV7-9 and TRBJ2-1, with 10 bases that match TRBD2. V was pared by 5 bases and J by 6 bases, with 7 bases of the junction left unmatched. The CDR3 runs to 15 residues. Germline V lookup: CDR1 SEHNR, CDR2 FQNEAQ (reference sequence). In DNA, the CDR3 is TGTGCCAGCAGCCGAGCACTAGCGGGGTTCAATGAGCAGTTCTTC. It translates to CASSRALAGFNEQFF.